These 20 T cell receptor beta chains were all obtained from the same sample, sequenced in a study of blood T cell repertoires in COVID-19. Produced via immunoSEQ multiplex PCR; TCRdb's table is partial and in-frame only. The data show a few hundred thousand clones, 80% to 85% seen once. The sample taken for sequencing was peripheral blood. These receptors all stem from a person between 65 and 79 years old with COVID-19, enrolled during active disease.

The chain links TRBV4-3 to TRBJ2-1; perhaps TRBD2 as D (6 bases). V gave up 0 bases and J gave up 0 bases, with 12 bases separating them. Germline CDR1 and CDR2: LGHNA and YSLEER. The CDR3 runs 17 residues. CDR3 sequence reads: CASSQEWAGYSYNEQFF. CDR3 in DNA: TGCGCCAGCAGCCAAGAGTGGGCGGGGTACTCCTACAATGAGCAGTTCTTC.

V usage is TRBV9 and J usage is TRBJ1-2; 8 bases map to TRBD1. Germline V gene data show CDR1 as SGDLS and CDR2 as YYNGEE. V shed 0 bases, J shed 8 bases, and the junction held 6 bases outside the gene matches. This CDR3 has 14 residues. The CDR3 sequence is CASSVGQGAGGYTF. In DNA form, the CDR3 reads TGTGCCAGCAGCGTAGGGCAGGGGGCGGGAGGCTACACCTTC.

This clone was seen just once. This chain links TRBV19 with TRBJ1-1, with 7 nucleotides matching TRBD1. This CDR3 contains 16 residues. V shed 4 bases and J 1 base; nucleotides not matched to a gene: 9. Germline CDR1 and CDR2: LNHDA and SQIVND (reference sequence). The DNA of the CDR3 is TGTGCCAGTAGTACCTCCGGGACAGTTAGGAACACTGAAGCTTTCTTT. This encodes CASSTSGTVRNTEAFF.

The genes are TRBV27 and TRBJ1-1; no definite D call. This CDR3 has 13 residues. The germline gives CDR1 MNHEY, CDR2 SMNVEV (reference sequence). Trimming removed 8 bases from V and 2 bases from J, with 12 bases in between. The CDR3 DNA follows: TGTGCCAGCCGGGATAGGGCTAACACTGAAGCTTTCTTT. Translating gives CASRDRANTEAFF.

The chain employs TRBV5-1 and TRBJ2-3, with a tentative D call TRBD1 (5 bases). Germline assignment: CDR1 SGHRS and CDR2 YFSETQ. Deletions cut 5 bases from V and 2 bases from J, with 12 bases between. The CDR3 is 14 amino acids. CDR3 nucleotides: TGCGCCAGCAGGATTGGACACCTCACAGATACGCAGTATTTT. Protein: CASRIGHLTDTQYF.

The chain joins TRBV6-1 to TRBJ1-1; 9 positions match TRBD1. With 3 bases clipped from V and 11 bases from J, the junction kept 10 bases outside the gene matches. This CDR3 has 14 residues. Germline V gene data show CDR1 as MNHNS and CDR2 as SASEGT. The CDR3 DNA follows: TGTGCCAGCAGTGACCGGGACAGGGCGGTGGCTGCTTTCTTT. Encoded protein: CASSDRDRAVAAFF.

The rearrangement uses TRBV30 and TRBJ1-6, with 8 bases matching TRBD1. The germline CDR1 and CDR2 sequences are GTSNPN and SVGIG (reference sequence). The V and J ends lost 1 base and 13 bases, in that order; junction bases with no gene match: 6. This CDR3 is 13 amino acids long. The CDR3, as DNA: TGTGCCTGGAGTGGGGACAGGAGCATTCCCCTCCACTTT. Translating gives CAWSGDRSIPLHF.

This clone was found a few times. The CDR3 DNA sequence: TGTGCCAGCAGTTTGACCTCGCGGGGCGGAAACTACAATGAGCAGTTCTTC. The encoded protein is CASSLTSRGGNYNEQFF. The J gene is TRBJ2-1, the V gene TRBV27; a possible D gene is TRBD2 (6 bases). In germline, CDR1 is MNHEY, CDR2 SMNVEV (reference sequence). The CDR3 has 17 amino acids. Between the trimmed V and J ends, which lost 3 bases and 3 bases, there was a span of 18 bases.

This clone has only a few counts. The chain employs TRBV7-9 and TRBJ1-2; the D gene is possibly TRBD1 (5 bases). The CDR3 is made up of 13 amino acids. Per germline, CDR1 SEHNR and CDR2 FQNEAQ (reference sequence). Deletions cut 0 bases from V and 5 bases from J, with 7 bases between. This chain's CDR3 is CASSLAQVYGYTF. The DNA of the CDR3 is TGTGCCAGCAGCTTAGCACAGGTTTATGGCTACACCTTC.

A single count supports this clone. Written as DNA, the CDR3 is TGTGCCAGCAGCCCACCACAGGGGATTAATTCACCCCTCCACTTT. Its translation: CASSPPQGINSPLHF. The chain combines TRBV7-2 with TRBJ1-6; 7 nucleotides align to TRBD1. Germline-derived CDR1 and CDR2 are SGHTA and FQGNSA. The ends lost 5 bases at V and 6 bases at J; junction bases unmatched: 7. The length of the CDR3 is 15 residues.

The rearrangement joins TRBV6-1 to TRBJ2-5; no reliable D call. V was pared by 3 bases and J by 5 bases, with 7 bases between. The CDR3 totals 12 residues. CDR1 is MNHNS and CDR2 is SASEGT in the germline V gene. The CDR3 loop reads CASSESPETQYF. The CDR3 region has the DNA TGTGCCAGCAGTGAGAGTCCGGAGACCCAGTACTTC.

Here the CDR3 reads CASSLFGGRDEKLFF. CDR3 DNA: TGCGCCAGCAGCTTGTTCGGAGGGAGAGATGAAAAACTGTTTTTT. V usage is TRBV5-1 and J usage is TRBJ1-4; D uncertain. Per the germline V gene, CDR1 is SGHRS and CDR2 is YFSETQ. With 1 base removed from V and 6 bases from J, the gap between germline ends came to 13 bases. The CDR3 loop spans 15 amino acids.

V gene TRBV5-4 combines with J gene TRBJ2-5; maybe TRBD1 (6 bases). CDR3 length equals 14 residues. V was clipped by 1 base and J by 2 bases, with 9 bases between them. CDR1 is SGHNT, CDR2 YYREEE, per germline (reference sequence). This CDR3 is CASSLFGTQETQYF. In nucleotides, the CDR3 is TGTGCCAGCAGCTTGTTCGGGACACAAGAGACCCAGTACTTC. Full variable domain (outside the CDR3, taken from reference TRBV5-4 and TRBJ2-5): ETGVTQSPTHLIKTRGQQVTLRCSSQSGHNTVSWYQQALGQGPQFIFQYYREEENGRGNFPPRFSGLQFPNYSSELNVNALELDDSALYLCASSLFGTQETQYFGPGTRLLVL.

The V call is TRBV7-8, the J call TRBJ2-7; 8 positions agree with TRBD1. Germline values: CDR1 SGHVS, CDR2 FQNEAQ. The CDR3 is 14 residues long. The V gene end was trimmed by 6 bases and the J gene end by 2 bases; junction bases not matched to a gene: 6. The chain's CDR3 is CASRMDRAPYEQYF. Written as DNA, the CDR3 is TGTGCCAGCAGGATGGACAGGGCACCCTACGAGCAGTACTTC.

V and J are TRBV7-3 and TRBJ2-2, with a possible D match to TRBD1 (6 bases). Trimming took off 5 bases at V and 2 bases at J, with 15 bases between the two ends. From germline, CDR1 is SGHTA and CDR2 FQGTGA. The CDR3 has 16 residues. The CDR3 nucleotides are TGTGCCAGCAGCCCAAAGGCAGGGGTAAACACCGGGGAGCTGTTTTTT. Translation gives CASSPKAGVNTGELFF.

The gene calls are TRBV7-3 and TRBJ2-1, with 12 bases identical to TRBD2. The CDR3 has 16 amino acids. Germline CDR1 and CDR2: SGHTA and FQGTGA. V dropped 1 base and J dropped 8; count of bases not matched to a gene: 6. The CDR3 here is CASSLIRTSGEDEQFF. Written as DNA, the CDR3 is TGTGCCAGCAGCTTAATACGGACTAGCGGGGAGGATGAGCAGTTCTTC. Drawing the rest from reference TRBV7-3 and TRBJ2-1, the complete variable domain is GAGVSQTPSNKVTEKGKYVELRCDPISGHTALYWYRQSLGQGPEFLIYFQGTGAADDSGLPNDRFFAVRPEGSVSTLKIQRTERGDSAVYLCASSLIRTSGEDEQFFGPGTRLTVL.

The CDR3 here is CASSPSLDTQYF. In DNA form, the CDR3 reads TGTGCCAGCAGTCCCTCCCTGGATACGCAGTATTTT. The rearrangement joins TRBV28 to TRBJ2-3; the D is unclear. Per germline, CDR1 MDHEN and CDR2 SYDVKM. V lost 5 bases and J lost 6, with 9 bases in between. The length of the CDR3 is 12 residues.

The V gene is TRBV5-1, the J gene TRBJ1-4; a weak D match, TRBD1 (5 bases). Germline V gene data show CDR1 as SGHRS and CDR2 as YFSETQ. Trimming left V 2 bases short and J 8 bases short, with 19 bases between. This CDR3 spans 16 amino acids. The CDR3 loop is CASSFKGAQGGEKLFF. CDR3 DNA: TGCGCCAGCAGCTTTAAAGGGGCGCAGGGAGGCGAAAAACTGTTTTTT.

This chain uses TRBV28 with TRBJ2-2, with 7 bases fitting TRBD1. With 8 bases clipped from V and 9 bases from J, the junction kept 18 bases outside the gene matches. The CDR3 has 16 amino acids. Germline values: CDR1 MDHEN, CDR2 SYDVKM. The CDR3 protein is CASGEARPDRVWELFF. The CDR3 coding sequence is TGTGCCAGCGGGGAAGCGAGGCCTGACAGGGTGTGGGAGCTGTTTTTT.

Of note for this clone: Within the sample, other DNA sequences also encode this same CDR3. The chain carries TRBV7-9 and TRBJ2-5; perhaps TRBD2 as D (6 bases). Germline V gene sequence: CDR1 SEHNR, CDR2 FQNEAQ (reference sequence). V lost 2 bases and J 1 base, leaving 11 bases between the germline ends. This CDR3 has 15 residues. The CDR3 DNA reads as TGTGCCAGCAGCTTAAGGCGGGGCCTCCAAGAGACCCAGTACTTC. Its protein product is CASSLRRGLQETQYF.